The source of this TCR beta chain is a study of T-cell reconstitution after alpha-beta-depleted transplantation in children. This clonotype has a count of ten or more. The library targeted TCRbeta and was prepared with unique molecular identifiers. TCRdb re-called the PCR reads through MiXCR, storing one row per CDR3 protein. This sample has 55,000 to 90,000 distinct CDR3 sequences, with 4.9% found just once. The sample here was PBMCs, mostly from graft donor cells, taken 180 days after TCRalphabeta/CD19-depleted stem cell transplant. The source of this sequence is a boy in the first two years of life who had a stem cell transplant for acute myeloid leukemia, so the T cells may come from the graft donor.

As DNA, the CDR3 is TGTGCCAGCTCACCCGGACTAGCGTGGGATACGCAGTATTTT. Residues: CASSPGLAWDTQYF. The rearrangement joins TRBV18 to TRBJ2-3; 9 bases line up with TRBD2. V lost 3 bases to trimming and J lost 6 bases; unmatched junction nucleotides: 4. Germline V gives CDR1 KGHSH, CDR2 LQKENI. The CDR3 has 14 amino acids. Together with reference TRBV18 and TRBJ2-3, the CDR3 gives the full variable domain: NAGVMQNPRHLVRRRGQEARLRCSPMKGHSHVYWYRQLPEEGLKFMVYLQKENIIDESGMPKERFSAEFPKEGPSILRIQQVVRGDSAAYFCASSPGLAWDTQYFGPGTRLTVL.